Each of the 5 T cell receptor beta chains below was sequenced from the same sample in a study of T-cell memory formation after mild COVID-19. In TCRdb, the 5' RACE reads were re-called with MiXCR into one record per CDR3 protein. The table has fewer than 75,000 distinct CDR3 sequences, less than 15% seen once. Sequenced sample: PBMCs or a T cell subset sorted from them (not recorded which). These TCRs come from a man between 18 and 29 years old who had mild COVID-19 (a few samples of this study predate the infection). Cell type and time point are not known.

This clonotype turned up a few times. The V gene is TRBV20-1, the J gene TRBJ1-6, with TRBD1 as a possible D gene (5 bases). The germline CDR1 and CDR2 sequences are DFQATT and SNEGSKA (reference sequence). The CDR3 loop spans 13 amino acids. CDR3 sequence reads: CRAWGGRGSPLHF. Written as DNA, the CDR3 is TGCAGGGCGTGGGGGGGACGCGGTTCACCCCTCCACTTT.

This clonotype was observed many times. An end of the junction differs from the germline gene, which may be a read error. CDR3 sequence: CASSQEARHRGALDPEIQYF. The DNA of the CDR3 is TGTGCCAGCAGCCAAGAAGCCCGGCACAGGGGGGCGCTAGATCCCGAGATCCAGTACTTC. The chain has TRBV3-1 and TRBJ2-5; TRBD1 aligns across 8 bases. This CDR3 spans 20 amino acids. Germline loops: CDR1 LGHDT, CDR2 YNNKEL (reference sequence).

The table lists this clonotype with a few counts. The chain employs TRBV3-1 and TRBJ2-7; no definite D call. The V end was cut by 6 bases, the J end by 2 bases, with 8 bases between. The CDR3 runs to 12 residues. Germline assignment: CDR1 LGHDT and CDR2 YNNKEL (reference sequence). In nucleotides, the CDR3 is TGTGCCAGCAGTCCCGGTCCCTACGAGCAGTACTTC. Encoded protein: CASSPGPYEQYF.

This clonotype turned up a few times. The J gene is TRBJ1-1, the V gene TRBV6-1; D ambiguous. CDR3 size: 14 residues. The germline gives CDR1 MNHNS, CDR2 SASEGT. V was clipped by 10 bases and J by 3 bases, with 18 bases between them. The CDR3 is CATDSKETHTEAFF. The DNA of the CDR3 is TGTGCCACCGACTCCAAGGAGACCCACACTGAAGCTTTCTTT.

This clonotype showed up many times. The chain is built from TRBV1 and TRBJ2-7; TRBD1, the D gene given by the table, was not confirmed from the DNA. TRBV1 represents a pseudogene. This CDR3 has 15 amino acids. The CDR3 loop is CTSSQTGGETYEQYF. CDR3 nucleotides: TGCACCAGCAGCCAGACAGGGGGTGAAACCTACGAGCAGTACTTC.